The 14 T cell receptor beta chains below come from one sample, sequenced in a study of vaccination and CD4 T cells after COVID-19 (dated by TCRdb to between 2022 and 2023). Their cognate antigens are unknown. Library prep was done by PCR. Sequencing was carried out with an Illumina iSeq 100. DNA from cultured CD4+ T cells underwent TCR sequencing with the Oncomine TCR Beta short-read assay at the Johns Hopkins FTIC core. TCRdb handled the public reads itself, with Q25 trimming in fastp and clone calling in MiXCR, and kept productive beta chains. Records with the same CDR3 protein are collapsed into one entry carrying the most frequent genes and DNA. This sample holds roughly 13,000 distinct CDR3 sequences; 24% were observed only once. Roughly a sixth of the sample is in the top ten clones. This specimen's treatment or condition label, per the study, means: approximately nine-day PBMC culture with coronavirus spike peptide pools or control peptides (ViraFEST assay).

Sequences were derived from CD4+ T cells from blood, cultured in vitro, sampled after SARS-CoV-2 vaccination. These receptors came from a human donor who had recovered from COVID-19.

This clonotype appeared a few times. CDR3 sequence (DNA): TGTGCCAGCAGTCGGGGATTTGGAGAGACCCAGTACTTC. Translation gives CASSRGFGETQYF. The V and J genes are TRBV6-1 and TRBJ2-5; tentative D call: TRBD2 (5 bases). From germline, CDR1 is MNHNS and CDR2 SASEGT. The germline V and J ends were trimmed by 5 bases and 4 bases, with 11 bases remaining between them. This CDR3 is built from 13 residues.

V usage is TRBV30 and J usage is TRBJ1-1; D not resolved. Germline values: CDR1 GTSNPN, CDR2 SVGIG (reference sequence). V was shortened by 3 bases and J by 0 bases, with 8 bases between the two germline ends. The CDR3 contains 13 residues. This CDR3 is CAWRGFMNTEAFF. The DNA of the CDR3 is TGTGCCTGGAGGGGCTTTATGAACACTGAAGCTTTCTTT.

This chain connects TRBV11-3 to TRBJ2-5; D unclear. The germline CDR1 and CDR2 sequences are SGHNT and YENEEA. This CDR3 spans 13 amino acids. V dropped 3 bases and J dropped 4 bases, with 9 bases sitting between them. CDR3 protein: CASSFDVGETQYF. In nucleotides, the CDR3 is TGTGCCAGCAGCTTCGACGTTGGAGAGACCCAGTACTTC.

The V and J genes are TRBV5-4 and TRBJ2-2; 15 nucleotides line up with TRBD2. Unmatched junction bases numbered 3, after V lost 0 bases and J lost 0 bases. Looked up from germline, CDR1 is SGHNT and CDR2 is YYREEE (reference sequence). The CDR3 totals 19 residues. CDR3 nucleotides: TGTGCCAGCAGCTTGGATAGGACTAGCGGGAGGGCGAACACCGGGGAGCTGTTTTTT. It encodes CASSLDRTSGRANTGELFF. Complete variable domain (other parts from reference TRBV5-4 and TRBJ2-2): ETGVTQSPTHLIKTRGQQVTLRCSSQSGHNTVSWYQQALGQGPQFIFQYYREEENGRGNFPPRFSGLQFPNYSSELNVNALELDDSALYLCASSLDRTSGRANTGELFFGEGSRLTVL.

This clonotype is termed medium-sized (0.01 to 0.1%). The chain joins TRBV28 to TRBJ1-6; D is possibly TRBD1 (5 bases). The CDR3 is 14 amino acids. The germline gives CDR1 MDHEN, CDR2 SYDVKM. V was trimmed by 10 bases and J by 6 bases, leaving 16 bases between them. DNA for the CDR3: TGTGCCACCAGACCGACAGCGTTTAATTCACCCCTCCACTTT. Translation: CATRPTAFNSPLHF.

Concerning this clonotype itself: At one boundary the junction diverges from the germline segment, which might be a read error. The J gene is TRBJ1-1, the V gene TRBV11-1; TRBD1 matches 10 bases. Germline V gene lookup returns CDR1 SGHAT and CDR2 FQDESV (reference sequence). This CDR3 comprises 14 residues. DNA of the CDR3: TGTGCCAGCAGCAGACAGGGGGCCAGGACTGAAGTTTTCTTT. Residues: CASSRQGARTEVFF.

This clonotype turned up a few times. V and J are TRBV6-5 and TRBJ2-7, with D maybe TRBD1 (6 bases). Germline CDR1 and CDR2: MNHEY and SVGAGI. The CDR3 is 15 residues long. Trimming pared 2 bases from V and 1 base from J, leaving 12 bases between. CDR3 nucleotide sequence: TGTGCCAGCAGTTACACCCAGACAGGATCCTACGAGCAGTACTTC. Its translation: CASSYTQTGSYEQYF.

This clonotype appeared a few times. The V gene is TRBV6-5, the J gene TRBJ2-7; 9 bases align to TRBD2. V was pared by 0 bases and J by 2 bases, with 14 bases of the junction left unmatched. From germline, CDR1 is MNHEY and CDR2 SVGAGI. This CDR3 has 19 residues. CDR3 region: CASSYSIGSGGRAPYEQYF. As DNA, the CDR3 is TGTGCCAGCAGTTACTCGATCGGTAGTGGCGGGAGGGCCCCCTACGAGCAGTACTTC.

V gene TRBV7-2 combines with J gene TRBJ1-2; 9 positions agree with TRBD1. The CDR3 is 13 amino acids. V shed 2 bases and J 7 bases; nucleotides not matched to a gene: 2. The germline gives CDR1 SGHTA, CDR2 FQGNSA. The CDR3 sequence is CASSLNRGPGYTF. The CDR3 nucleotides read TGTGCCAGCAGCTTAAACAGGGGGCCTGGCTACACCTTC.

The V gene is TRBV14, the J gene TRBJ2-2; no firm D call. Germline CDR1 and CDR2: SGHDN and FVKESK. V was shortened by 0 bases and J by 6 bases, with 5 bases between the two germline ends. The CDR3 is 13 residues long. In DNA, the CDR3 is TGTGCCAGCAGCCAAGATAGGGCCGGGGAGCTGTTTTTT. Residues: CASSQDRAGELFF.

The rearrangement links TRBV12-3 or TRBV12-4 to TRBJ2-7, with D possibly TRBD1 on 6 matching bases. The CDR3 runs to 13 residues. V shed 1 base and J shed 4 bases, with 8 bases lying between them. The CDR3 is CASSLGGLYEQYF. CDR3 DNA sequence: TGTGCCAGCAGTTTAGGGGGGCTGTACGAGCAGTACTTC.

The rearrangement links TRBV7-2 to TRBJ2-5; D ambiguous. The V gene's germline CDR1 is SGHTA and CDR2 FQGNSA. This CDR3 has 15 residues. Deletions cut 5 bases from V and 2 bases from J, with 15 bases between. The CDR3 DNA reads TGTGCCAGCAGCGCACATCGACCCCAACAAGAGACCCAGTACTTC. It codes for CASSAHRPQQETQYF.

The rearrangement uses TRBV20-1 and TRBJ2-7; maybe TRBD2 (6 bases). Looked up from germline, CDR1 is DFQATT and CDR2 is SNEGSKA (reference sequence). Trimming shortened V by 1 base and J by 2 bases, and 18 bases separated the two germline ends. This CDR3 is built from 16 residues. CDR3 sequence (DNA): TGCAGTGCTAGAGGGGGGGTAGGCAATCCCACCTACGAGCAGTACTTC. Its translation: CSARGGVGNPTYEQYF.

The rearrangement joins TRBV29-1 to TRBJ1-5; 7 nucleotides match TRBD1. V lost 6 bases and J lost 6; bases outside the gene matches: 8. The CDR3 covers 13 residues. Germline values: CDR1 SQVTM, CDR2 ANQGSEA. The CDR3 region is CSVADRAGQPQHF. The CDR3 region has the DNA TGCAGCGTAGCCGACAGGGCCGGTCAGCCCCAGCATTTT.